These 32 T cell receptor beta chains were sequenced from one sample in a study of blood T cell repertoires in COVID-19. The table came from immunoSEQ multiplex PCR; TCRdb's copy has only in-frame clones and leaves some out. The sample lists 50,000 to 80,000 clones, roughly 90% occurring once. Material for sequencing was peripheral blood. These TCRs come from a man aged 55 to 70 with acute or convalescent COVID-19.

V and J are TRBV24-1 and TRBJ2-1, with a weak D call TRBD1 (5 bases). The germline CDR1 and CDR2 sequences are KGHDR and SFDVKD. Deletions cut 3 bases from V and 7 bases from J, with 15 bases between. CDR3 length equals 15 residues. The CDR3 bases are TGTGCCACCAGTGATCCCGGGCTGGGGCGTAATGAGCAGTTCTTC. Its translation is CATSDPGLGRNEQFF.

This chain uses TRBV6-5 with TRBJ2-2; 9 bases agree with TRBD2. From germline, CDR1 is MNHEY and CDR2 SVGAGI. Trimming took 5 bases from V and 6 from J; bases not matched to a gene: 7. This CDR3 region has 15 residues. The CDR3 DNA follows: TGTGCCAGCAGTCAGCGGGGGGAATGGGCCGGGGAGCTGTTTTTT. This encodes CASSQRGEWAGELFF.

This chain links TRBV27 with TRBJ1-1, with D perhaps TRBD1 (5 bases). This CDR3 region has 13 residues. Germline values: CDR1 MNHEY, CDR2 SMNVEV (reference sequence). V lost 7 bases, J lost 4 bases, and 13 bases lay in between. CDR3 DNA sequence: TGTGCCAGCATGGAGGGGCCACTCACTGAAGCTTTCTTT. Protein product: CASMEGPLTEAFF.

This chain links TRBV9 with TRBJ1-2; possible D gene TRBD1, 5 bases. The CDR3 runs to 12 residues. Germline V gene sequence: CDR1 SGDLS, CDR2 YYNGEE. The V and J ends lost 4 bases and 5 bases respectively, with 9 bases between them. CDR3 bases: TGTGCCAGCAGCCTGACAGCATATGGCTACACCTTC. The encoded protein is CASSLTAYGYTF.

The V call is TRBV19, the J call TRBJ1-4, with 7 bases matching TRBD1. The CDR3 is 13 amino acids. The germline V gene encodes CDR1 LNHDA and CDR2 SQIVND (reference sequence). V lost 4 bases to trimming and J lost 8 bases; unmatched junction nucleotides: 4. In DNA, the CDR3 is TGTGCCAGTAGTACACTGACAGGGGAAAAACTGTTTTTT. Translating gives CASSTLTGEKLFF.

The rearrangement links TRBV5-6 to TRBJ1-2; 8 bases are shared with TRBD1. V lost 3 bases and J lost 4; bases outside the gene matches: 11. Germline values: CDR1 SGHDT, CDR2 YYEEEE. The CDR3 is made up of 16 amino acids. The CDR3 nucleotides read TGTGCCAGCAGCTGGTGGACAGGGCAGCAGGGCTATGGCTACACCTTC. This encodes CASSWWTGQQGYGYTF. The variable domain in full, with the rest retrieved from reference TRBV5-6 and TRBJ1-2, is DAGVTQSPTHLIKTRGQQVTLRCSPKSGHDTVSWYQQALGQGPQFIFQYYEEEERQRGNFPDRFSGHQFPNYSSELNVNALLLGDSALYLCASSWWTGQQGYGYTFGSGTRLTVV.

V is TRBV3-1 (or the pseudogene TRBV3-2) and J is TRBJ2-3, with 11 positions matching TRBD2. After removal of 5 bases from V and 4 bases from J, the junction contained 11 bases not matched to a gene. CDR1 and CDR2 from the germline V gene are LGHDT and YNNKEL (reference sequence). The CDR3 runs to 17 residues. This CDR3 is CASSLTRTSGPPDTQYF. The CDR3 bases are TGTGCCAGCAGCTTAACTCGGACTAGCGGGCCCCCAGATACGCAGTATTTT.

The chain has TRBV6-6 and TRBJ1-1; D is unclear. This CDR3 is built from 12 residues. CDR1 is MNHNY, CDR2 SVGAGI, per germline (reference sequence). V was clipped by 6 bases and J by 2 bases, with 7 bases between them. The CDR3 nucleotides read TGTGCCAGCAGGGACTTTAACACTGAAGCTTTCTTT. Protein product: CASRDFNTEAFF.

This chain uses TRBV9 with TRBJ2-3; D may be TRBD1 (6 bases). This CDR3 contains 16 residues. The germline V gene encodes CDR1 SGDLS and CDR2 YYNGEE. V shed 7 bases and J shed 0 bases, with 18 bases lying between them. This CDR3 reads CASSSGTLSSTDTQYF. The CDR3 DNA is TGTGCCAGCTCATCGGGGACATTGTCTAGCACAGATACGCAGTATTTT.

This sequence joins TRBV2 and TRBJ2-7; TRBD2 aligns across 7 bases. The CDR3 has 14 residues. Trimming removed 5 bases from V and 2 bases from J; junction bases left unmatched: 6. Looked up from germline, CDR1 is SNHLY and CDR2 is FYNNEI. In DNA, the CDR3 is TGTGCCAGCAGTTCCCAGGGAGGGGCCTACGAGCAGTACTTC. It translates to CASSSQGGAYEQYF.

V is TRBV5-8 and J is TRBJ1-4; D ambiguous. V lost 3 bases and J lost 6, with 21 bases in between. The CDR3 contains 17 residues. Germline V lookup: CDR1 SGHTS, CDR2 YDEGEE. The CDR3 nucleotides are TGTGCCAGCAGCTCCCCATTGGCCCACAAGCAGGATGAAAAACTGTTTTTT. It yields the protein CASSSPLAHKQDEKLFF.

V gene TRBV2 combines with J gene TRBJ1-6; D possibly corresponds to TRBD1 (6 bases). From germline, CDR1 is SNHLY and CDR2 FYNNEI. The CDR3 runs to 15 residues. V shed 5 bases and J shed 5 bases, with 13 bases lying between them. The CDR3 protein is CASSFQGMNNSPLHF. The CDR3 nucleotides are TGTGCCAGCAGTTTCCAGGGGATGAATAATTCACCCCTCCACTTT.

This sequence joins TRBV10-2 and TRBJ2-7; 8 positions match TRBD1. The V gene's germline CDR1 is WSHSY and CDR2 SAAADI. The CDR3 has 13 amino acids. V gave up 6 bases and J gave up 0 bases; unmatched junction bases: 1. The CDR3 protein is CASSRGRSYEQYF. CDR3 bases: TGCGCCAGCAGCAGGGGGCGCTCCTACGAGCAGTACTTC.

The V call is TRBV5-6, the J call TRBJ1-5; perhaps TRBD1 as D (5 bases). The CDR3 loop spans 13 amino acids. V was trimmed by 0 bases and J by 5 bases, leaving 6 bases between them. The germline gives CDR1 SGHDT, CDR2 YYEEEE. For the CDR3, the DNA is TGTGCCAGCAGCTTGGTAGGGGATCAGCCCCAGCATTTT. It translates to CASSLVGDQPQHF.

The CDR3 sequence: CASRERQGSSNSPLHF. In DNA, the CDR3 is TGTGCCAGCAGGGAACGACAGGGGAGTTCTAATTCACCCCTCCACTTT. The chain links TRBV6-1 to TRBJ1-6; 8 bases are a match to TRBD1. CDR1 MNHNS and CDR2 SASEGT come from the germline V gene. V shed 6 bases and J 6 bases; nucleotides not matched to a gene: 10. This CDR3 is 16 amino acids long.

CDR3 in amino acids: CATSDSTDTQYF. In nucleotides, the CDR3 is TGTGCCACCAGTGATTCTACAGATACGCAGTATTTT. J is TRBJ2-3 and V is TRBV24-1; no firm D call. Trimming cost V 2 bases and J 3 bases, with 2 bases left between them. The germline gives CDR1 KGHDR, CDR2 SFDVKD. This CDR3 is 12 amino acids long.

V gene TRBV13 combines with J gene TRBJ1-6, with no clear D. The length of the CDR3 is 14 residues. V gave up 0 bases and J gave up 9 bases, with 9 bases separating them. CDR1 is PRHDT, CDR2 FYEKMQ, per germline (reference sequence). CDR3 in amino acids: CASSLGPQSSPLHF. The CDR3 DNA reads as TGTGCCAGCAGCTTAGGCCCACAGTCTTCACCCCTCCACTTT.

In its sample, this clone was seen a few times. The rearrangement joins TRBV10-3 to TRBJ2-2; possible D gene TRBD1, 6 bases. This CDR3 is 15 amino acids long. Germline assignment: CDR1 ENHRY and CDR2 SYGVKD. V gave up 4 bases and J gave up 4 bases, with 13 bases separating them. The CDR3 region has the DNA TGTGCCATCAGTGGGGACCAGGGGCGCACCGGGGAGCTGTTTTTT. Its translation is CAISGDQGRTGELFF.

The chain joins TRBV6-5 to TRBJ2-7, with D tentatively TRBD1 (5 bases). Germline V lookup: CDR1 MNHEY, CDR2 SVGAGI. The length of the CDR3 is 14 residues. Trimming left V 5 bases short and J 2 bases short, with 13 bases between. The CDR3 spells CASSPRQLTYEQYF. The CDR3 DNA follows: TGTGCCAGCAGTCCTCGACAGCTGACCTACGAGCAGTACTTC.

This chain connects TRBV7-2 to TRBJ1-1; 8 bases agree with TRBD1. The CDR3 has 13 residues. V shed 5 bases, J shed 10 bases, and the junction held 9 bases outside the gene matches. Germline lookup yields CDR1 SGHTA and CDR2 FQGNSA. Written as DNA, the CDR3 is TGTGCCAGCAGCCGGGGTAGGACAGGGAGAGCTTTCTTT. Protein product: CASSRGRTGRAFF.

This clone was detected only once. The chain carries TRBV14 and TRBJ2-3; D is perhaps TRBD1 (6 bases). Trimming took 5 bases from V and 0 from J, leaving 9 bases between them. Germline-derived CDR1 and CDR2 are SGHDN and FVKESK. This CDR3 is 14 amino acids long. The CDR3 is CASSYGQSTDTQYF. CDR3 sequence (DNA): TGTGCCAGCAGCTATGGACAGAGCACAGATACGCAGTATTTT.

The V and J genes are TRBV18 and TRBJ2-5, with D hard to call. With 3 bases removed from V and 1 base from J, the gap between germline ends came to 3 bases. Germline lookup yields CDR1 KGHSH and CDR2 LQKENI. CDR3 length: 12 residues. The CDR3 coding sequence is TGTGCCAGCTCACCTCGCCAAGAGACCCAGTACTTC. It is translated as CASSPRQETQYF.

The chain links TRBV6-5 to TRBJ1-3; the D is unclear. V was trimmed by 3 bases and J by 4 bases, leaving 7 bases between them. Germline V CDR1 and CDR2: MNHEY, SVGAGI. This CDR3 is 13 amino acids long. CDR3 sequence reads: CASSYTVGNTIYF. The CDR3 DNA reads TGTGCCAGCAGTTATACAGTAGGAAACACCATATATTTT.

This clone was observed a handful of times. The J gene is TRBJ1-5, the V gene TRBV19, with D tentatively TRBD1 (5 bases). Deletions cut 4 bases from V and 3 bases from J, with 10 bases between. This CDR3 has 14 amino acids. Germline V gene sequence: CDR1 LNHDA, CDR2 SQIVND (reference sequence). CDR3 protein: CASSNQGYNQPQHF. The CDR3 DNA reads TGTGCCAGTAGTAATCAGGGTTACAATCAGCCCCAGCATTTT.

In DNA form, the CDR3 reads TGTGCCAGCTCACCTTATATGGGGGACATGAACACTGAAGCTTTCTTT. Its translation: CASSPYMGDMNTEAFF. This chain joins TRBV18 and TRBJ1-1; the D gene is possibly TRBD1 (6 bases). V lost 3 bases to trimming and J lost 0 bases, with 14 bases between them. CDR1 is KGHSH and CDR2 is LQKENI in the germline V gene. The CDR3 consists of 16 residues.

This chain uses TRBV5-1 with TRBJ2-5; D is possibly TRBD1 (6 bases). The CDR3 extends over 14 amino acids. Deletions cut 3 bases from V and 4 bases from J, with 13 bases between. In germline, CDR1 is SGHRS, CDR2 YFSETQ. The CDR3 sequence is CASSSGQRGETQYF. CDR3 sequence (DNA): TGCGCCAGCAGCTCTGGACAGAGGGGAGAGACCCAGTACTTC.

The chain links TRBV19 to TRBJ1-6; the D gene is possibly TRBD1 (6 bases). The V and J ends lost 3 bases and 7 bases respectively, with 13 bases between them. Germline assignment: CDR1 LNHDA and CDR2 SQIVND (reference sequence). This CDR3 contains 15 residues. CDR3 residues: CASSIRAGVNSPLHF. The CDR3 region has the DNA TGTGCCAGTAGTATTCGGGCAGGGGTCAATTCACCCCTCCACTTT.

This sequence joins TRBV18 and TRBJ2-7; 10 positions match TRBD1. Germline CDR1 reads KGHSH; CDR2 reads LQKENI. This CDR3 has 17 residues. V was clipped by 4 bases and J by 2 bases; unmatched bases: 11. CDR3 protein: CASSLGTGETYPYEQYF. CDR3 DNA: TGTGCCAGCTCACTTGGGACAGGGGAGACTTACCCCTACGAGCAGTACTTC.

This rearrangement joins TRBV3-1 (or the pseudogene TRBV3-2) to TRBJ1-5; D is unclear. V lost 2 bases, J lost 6 bases, and 14 bases lay in between. This CDR3 has 15 amino acids. Per germline, CDR1 LGHDT and CDR2 YNNKEL (reference sequence). CDR3 in DNA: TGTGCCAGCAGCCAAAATTCCCTGAGTGGTCAGCCCCAGCATTTT. Protein: CASSQNSLSGQPQHF.

V usage is TRBV7-2 and J usage is TRBJ1-2; tentative D call: TRBD1 (5 bases). Germline-derived CDR1 and CDR2 are SGHTA and FQGNSA. Trimming took 5 bases from V and 1 from J, leaving 8 bases between them. The CDR3 length is 13 residues. Here the CDR3 DNA reads TGTGCCAGCAGCGAGACAGTTAACTATGGCTACACCTTC. Residues: CASSETVNYGYTF. The full variable domain, completed using reference TRBV7-2 and TRBJ1-2, is GAGVSQSPSNKVTEKGKDVELRCDPISGHTALYWYRQSLGQGLEFLIYFQGNSAPDKSGLPSDRFSAERTGGSVSTLTIQRTQQEDSAVYLCASSETVNYGYTFGSGTRLTVV.

On this clone itself: This CDR3 is also generated by other DNA sequences in the sample. The gene calls are TRBV6-5 and TRBJ1-3, with D possibly being TRBD1 (6 bases). Germline V gene sequence: CDR1 MNHEY, CDR2 SVGAGI. The CDR3 runs 13 residues. Trimming removed 6 bases at V and 4 bases at J, with 10 bases between. The CDR3 coding sequence is TGTGCCAGCAGGGCAGGGGCAGGAAACACCATATATTTT. Translating gives CASRAGAGNTIYF.

The chain has TRBV5-1 and TRBJ1-1, with a tentative D call TRBD1 (5 bases). The germline gives CDR1 SGHRS, CDR2 YFSETQ. Trimming left V 0 bases short and J 1 base short, with 13 bases between. The CDR3 runs to 16 residues. This CDR3 reads CASSLGLRQQNTEAFF. For the CDR3, the DNA is TGCGCCAGCAGCTTGGGGCTAAGACAGCAGAACACTGAAGCTTTCTTT.